The present TCR beta chain was sequenced within a study of vaccination effects on CD4 cells after COVID-19. General observations from the study: There was only 1 of 255 vaccine-induced clones in healthy vaccinees that cross-reacted with common cold coronaviruses.

With 3 bases removed from V and 5 bases from J, the gap between germline ends came to 20 bases. Per the germline V gene, CDR1 is SGHTA and CDR2 is FQGNSA. The CDR3 is made up of 17 amino acids. Viral peptide pools were used in the ViraFEST assay to expand antigen-specific CD4+ T cells, and sequencing came afterward. Investigators separated out CD4+ T cells once 10 days of culture had passed. Two doses of either BNT162b2 or mRNA-1273 were given to each participant. On both days 3 and 7, half of the culture medium was replaced with IL-2 medium. Only one count was recorded for this clone. Its antigen is unidentified. Produced via immunoSEQ multiplex PCR; TCRdb's table is partial and in-frame only. The sample lists some 24,000 clones, around 74% occurring once.

The material was CD4+ T cells from PBMCs cultured with HCoV-NL63 spike peptides, obtained after COVID-19 vaccination. The rearrangement links TRBV7-2 to TRBJ2-1; possible D gene TRBD1, 6 bases. The source is a human donor who received a COVID-19 vaccine. The CDR3 DNA is TGTGCCAGCAGCTTCGGCAGGGGACCACTGGGGCACAATGAGCAGTTCTTC. Translating it yields CASSFGRGPLGHNEQFF.